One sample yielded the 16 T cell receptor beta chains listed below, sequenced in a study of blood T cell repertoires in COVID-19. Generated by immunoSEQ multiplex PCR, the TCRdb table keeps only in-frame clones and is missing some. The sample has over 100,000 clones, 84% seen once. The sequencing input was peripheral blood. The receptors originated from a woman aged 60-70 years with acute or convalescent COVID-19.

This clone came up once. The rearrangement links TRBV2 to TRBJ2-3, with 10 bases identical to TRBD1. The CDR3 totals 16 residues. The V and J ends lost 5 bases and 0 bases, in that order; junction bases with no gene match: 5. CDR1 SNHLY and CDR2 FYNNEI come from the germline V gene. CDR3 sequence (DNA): TGTGCCAGCAGTAAAGACAGGGGGCTGAGCACAGATACGCAGTATTTT. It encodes CASSKDRGLSTDTQYF.

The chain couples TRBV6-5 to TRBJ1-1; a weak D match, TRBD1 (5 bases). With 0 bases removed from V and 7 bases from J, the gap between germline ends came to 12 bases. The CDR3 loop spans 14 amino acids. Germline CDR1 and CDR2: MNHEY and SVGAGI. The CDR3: CASSYSGGANEAFF. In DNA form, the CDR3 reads TGTGCCAGCAGTTACTCGGGCGGGGCAAATGAAGCTTTCTTT.

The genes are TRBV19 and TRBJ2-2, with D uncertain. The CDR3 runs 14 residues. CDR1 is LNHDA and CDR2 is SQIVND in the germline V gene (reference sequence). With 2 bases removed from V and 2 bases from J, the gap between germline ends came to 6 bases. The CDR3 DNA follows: TGTGCCAGTAGTATAACAGTTAACACCGGGGAGCTGTTTTTT. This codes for CASSITVNTGELFF. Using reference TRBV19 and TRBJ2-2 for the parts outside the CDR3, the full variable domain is DGGITQSPKYLFRKEGQNVTLSCEQNLNHDAMYWYRQDPGQGLRLIYYSQIVNDFQKGDIAEGYSVSREKKESFPLTVTSAQKNPTAFYLCASSITVNTGELFFGEGSRLTVL.

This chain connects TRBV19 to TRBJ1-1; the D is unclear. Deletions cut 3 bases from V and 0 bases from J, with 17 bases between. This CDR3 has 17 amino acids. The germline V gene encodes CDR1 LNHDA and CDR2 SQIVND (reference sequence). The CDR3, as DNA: TGTGCCAGTAGTATTTGGCAGGCTCCCTTCATGAACACTGAAGCTTTCTTT. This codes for CASSIWQAPFMNTEAFF.

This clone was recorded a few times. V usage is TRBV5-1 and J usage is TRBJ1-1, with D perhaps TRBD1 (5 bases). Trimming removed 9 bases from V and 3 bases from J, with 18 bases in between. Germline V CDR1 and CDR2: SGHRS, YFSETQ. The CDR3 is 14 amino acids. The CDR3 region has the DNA TGCGCCACCTCTACTCAGGGAAAGGACACTGAAGCTTTCTTT. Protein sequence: CATSTQGKDTEAFF.

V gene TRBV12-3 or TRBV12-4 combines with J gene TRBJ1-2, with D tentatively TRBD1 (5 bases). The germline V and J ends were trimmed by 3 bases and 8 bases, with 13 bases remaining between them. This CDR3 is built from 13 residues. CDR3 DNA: TGTGCCAGCAGTTTCCAGACAGTCCAGGGCTACACCTTC. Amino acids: CASSFQTVQGYTF.

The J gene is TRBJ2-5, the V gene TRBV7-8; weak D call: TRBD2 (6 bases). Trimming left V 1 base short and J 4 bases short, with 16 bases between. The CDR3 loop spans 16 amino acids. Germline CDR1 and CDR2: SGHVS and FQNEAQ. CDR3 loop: CASSLGNRGKGETQYF. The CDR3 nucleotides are TGTGCCAGCAGCTTAGGAAATCGGGGGAAGGGAGAGACCCAGTACTTC.

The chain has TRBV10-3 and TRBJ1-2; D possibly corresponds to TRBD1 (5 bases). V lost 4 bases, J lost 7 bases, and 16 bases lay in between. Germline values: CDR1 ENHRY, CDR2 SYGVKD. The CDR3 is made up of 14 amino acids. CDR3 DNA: TGTGCCATCAGTGTTGGAGGGGTTGGTACTGGCTACACCTTC. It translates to CAISVGGVGTGYTF.

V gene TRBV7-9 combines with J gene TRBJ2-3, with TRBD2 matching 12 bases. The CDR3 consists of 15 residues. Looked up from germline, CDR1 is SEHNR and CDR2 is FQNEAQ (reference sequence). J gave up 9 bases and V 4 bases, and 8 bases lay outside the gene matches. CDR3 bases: TGTGCCAGCAGCTCCGGGACTAGCGGGTTGTGGACGCAGTATTTT. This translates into CASSSGTSGLWTQYF.

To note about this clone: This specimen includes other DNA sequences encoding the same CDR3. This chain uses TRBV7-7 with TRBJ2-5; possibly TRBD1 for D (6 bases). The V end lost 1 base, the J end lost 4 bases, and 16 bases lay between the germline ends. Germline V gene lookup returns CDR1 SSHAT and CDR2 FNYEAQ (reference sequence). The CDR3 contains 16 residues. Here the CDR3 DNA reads TGTGCCAGCAGCTTAGGCAGGGGAGTTTCGCGAGAGACCCAGTACTTC. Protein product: CASSLGRGVSRETQYF.

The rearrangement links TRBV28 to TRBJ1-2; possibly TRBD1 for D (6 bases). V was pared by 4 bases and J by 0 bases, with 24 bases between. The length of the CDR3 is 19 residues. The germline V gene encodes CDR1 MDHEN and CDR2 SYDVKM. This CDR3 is CASSSIGGPLTNPNYGYTF. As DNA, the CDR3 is TGTGCCAGCAGTTCTATCGGGGGGCCCCTCACAAATCCTAACTATGGCTACACCTTC.

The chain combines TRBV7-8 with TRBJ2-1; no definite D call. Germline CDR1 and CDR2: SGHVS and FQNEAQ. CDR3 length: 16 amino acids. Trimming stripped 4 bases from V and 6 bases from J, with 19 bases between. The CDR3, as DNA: TGTGCCAGCAGCTCTCCTCTCCGCTTCAAGCCCAATGAGCAGTTCTTC. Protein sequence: CASSSPLRFKPNEQFF. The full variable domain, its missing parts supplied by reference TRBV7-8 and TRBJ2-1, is GAGVSQSPRYKVAKRGQDVALRCDPISGHVSLFWYQQALGQGPEFLTYFQNEAQLDKSGLPSDRFFAERPEGSVSTLKIQRTQQEDSAVYLCASSSPLRFKPNEQFFGPGTRLTVL.

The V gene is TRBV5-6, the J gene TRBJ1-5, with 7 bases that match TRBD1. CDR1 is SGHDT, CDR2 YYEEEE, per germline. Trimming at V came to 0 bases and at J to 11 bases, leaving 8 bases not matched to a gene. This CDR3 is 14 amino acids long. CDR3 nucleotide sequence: TGTGCCAGCAGCTTGGCAGGGGGAATTTCGGCCCAGCATTTT. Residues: CASSLAGGISAQHF.

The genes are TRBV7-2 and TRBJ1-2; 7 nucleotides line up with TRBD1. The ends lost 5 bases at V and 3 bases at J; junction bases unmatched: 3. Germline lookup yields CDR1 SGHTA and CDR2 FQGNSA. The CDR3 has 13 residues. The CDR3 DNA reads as TGTGCCAGCAGCCGGGACAGAGACTATGGCTACACCTTC. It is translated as CASSRDRDYGYTF.

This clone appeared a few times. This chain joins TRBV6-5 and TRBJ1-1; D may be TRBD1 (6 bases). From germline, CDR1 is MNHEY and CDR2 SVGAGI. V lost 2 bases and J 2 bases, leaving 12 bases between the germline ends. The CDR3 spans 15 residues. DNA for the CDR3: TGTGCCAGCAGTTACGGGGGGGGGACAAACACTGAAGCTTTCTTT. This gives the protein CASSYGGGTNTEAFF.

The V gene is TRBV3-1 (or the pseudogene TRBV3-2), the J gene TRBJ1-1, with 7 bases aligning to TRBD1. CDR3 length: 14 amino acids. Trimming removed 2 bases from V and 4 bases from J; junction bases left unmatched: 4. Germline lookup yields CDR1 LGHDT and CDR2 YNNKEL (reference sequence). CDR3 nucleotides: TGTGCCAGCAGCCAATACCAGGGGGGCACTGAAGCTTTCTTT. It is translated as CASSQYQGGTEAFF.